This T cell receptor beta chain was documented in a study of T cells after yellow fever vaccination. Overall study findings and caveats: The booster saw the reappearance of most primary-vaccination clones (about 95% CD4, about 85% CD8). By day 5 rather than day 15, the secondary response had peaked, though it was weaker.

Details on this clonotype: Its antigen remains unidentified.

5'RACE template switching produced TCR cDNA carrying a universal primer site and UMIs. MiXCR was run by TCRdb on the 5' RACE reads, yielding one entry per CDR3 protein. The repertoire holds approximately 150,000 distinct CDR3 sequences, with 7.7% as singletons. CDR1 DFQATT and CDR2 SNEGSKA come from the germline V gene (reference sequence). With 2 bases clipped from V and 6 bases from J, the junction kept 6 bases outside the gene matches. This CDR3 has 14 residues. The V call is TRBV20-1, the J call TRBJ2-3, with TRBD2 identical over 9 bases. The input for sequencing was CD4+ T cells sorted from PBMCs, taken 5 days after the yellow fever booster vaccination. This clonotype was sampled from a man in his thirties or forties who received the YFV17D yellow fever vaccine. CDR3 nucleotides: TGCAGTGCTAGAAGGCTAGCGGGAAGGGATACGCAGTATTTT. This codes for CSARRLAGRDTQYF.